The rows below give T cell receptor beta chains drawn from one sample of a study of T-cell reconstitution after alpha-beta-depleted transplantation in children. TCRdb reprocessed the PCR reads with MiXCR, giving one entry per CDR3 protein. Among about 980,000 distinct CDR3 sequences listed, roughly 29% were seen once. The material sequenced was PBMCs, mostly from graft donor cells, taken 360 days after TCRalphabeta/CD19-depleted stem cell transplant. The source is a boy younger than two who had a stem cell transplant for SCID, so the T cells may come from the graft donor. Both conserved end residues are part of each CDR3. The D gene is left open where the match is weak. Some rows mark clone size as missing; the rest say once, few, many or name a class of expanded clone.

J gene,V gene,clone size,D gene,CDR3 protein,CDR3 DNA
TRBJ2-3,TRBV10-3,.,.,CAISGIGGSTDTQYF,TGTGCCATCAGTGGAATAGGGGGAAGCACAGATACGCAGTATTTT
TRBJ1-5,TRBV20-1,.,.,CSARDSRSPNQPQHF,TGCAGTGCTAGAGATTCTCGGAGCCCGAATCAGCCCCAGCATTTT
TRBJ2-3,TRBV18,.,TRBD2,CASSPLGSGGTDTQYF,TGTGCCAGCTCACCACTGGGTAGCGGGGGCACAGATACGCAGTATTTT
TRBJ1-2,TRBV29-1,few,.,CSVADGPNYGYTF,TGCAGCGTTGCGGACGGCCCTAACTATGGCTACACCTTC
TRBJ2-1,TRBV5-5,few,TRBD1,CASSPSTGGTYNEQFF,TGTGCCAGCAGCCCTAGCACAGGGGGAACTTACAATGAGCAGTTCTTC
TRBJ2-7,TRBV6-1,few,.,CASSGKRSLTYEQYF,TGTGCCAGCAGTGGCAAGAGATCATTGACCTACGAGCAGTACTTC
TRBJ2-5,TRBV5-1,.,.,CASSLVRLNQETQYF,TGCGCCAGCAGCTTAGTTCGACTCAACCAAGAGACCCAGTACTTC
TRBJ2-5,TRBV12-3/TRBV12-4,few,TRBD2,CASSRTSGGGETQYF,TGTGCCAGCAGTCGGACTAGCGGGGGGGGAGAGACCCAGTACTTC
TRBJ1-2,TRBV20-1,few,.,CSANPGQLDYGYTF,TGCAGTGCTAACCCCGGACAGCTTGACTATGGCTACACCTTC
TRBJ1-3,TRBV4-3,.,.,CASSQARASGNTIYF,TGCGCCAGCAGCCAAGCCAGGGCCTCTGGAAACACCATATATTTT
TRBJ2-3,TRBV7-2,.,TRBD2,CASSPTSVTDTQYF,TGTGCCAGCAGCCCCACTAGCGTCACAGATACGCAGTATTTT
TRBJ2-2,TRBV12-3/TRBV12-4,.,TRBD2,CASIAPGLRRPGELFF,TGTGCCAGCATCGCCCCGGGACTACGTAGACCCGGGGAGCTGTTTTTT
TRBJ1-1,TRBV29-1,.,TRBD1,CSVDRGPTEAFF,TGCAGCGTTGACAGGGGGCCCACTGAAGCTTTCTTT
TRBJ1-1,TRBV12-3/TRBV12-4,few,.,CASSIRGGTEAFF,TGTGCCAGCAGTATCCGCGGGGGGACTGAAGCTTTCTTT
TRBJ2-1,TRBV18,few,.,CASSPLSDEQFF,TGTGCCAGCTCACCACTCAGCGATGAGCAGTTCTTC
TRBJ2-7,TRBV20-1,few,.,CSAASGQSYEQYF,TGCAGTGCCGCATCGGGACAATCCTACGAGCAGTACTTC
TRBJ2-1,TRBV5-1,few,.,CASRSAGEQFF,TGCGCCAGCAGAAGCGCCGGTGAGCAGTTCTTC
TRBJ2-3,TRBV5-1,.,.,CASSLTKTTDTQYF,TGCGCCAGCAGCTTAACTAAAACCACAGATACGCAGTATTTT
TRBJ2-2,TRBV10-3,.,TRBD1,CAISGQGELNTGELFF,TGTGCCATCAGTGGGCAGGGGGAATTGAACACCGGGGAGCTGTTTTTT
TRBJ1-5,TRBV27,few,.,CASSLTGRVNQPQHF,TGTGCCAGCAGTTTGACTGGCAGGGTCAATCAGCCCCAGCATTTT
TRBJ1-2,TRBV29-1,few,TRBD1,CSVRQGDGYTF,TGCAGCGTTCGGCAGGGGGATGGCTACACCTTC
TRBJ1-1,TRBV29-1,.,.,CSVRDGNTEAFF,TGCAGCGTTCGGGACGGGAACACTGAAGCTTTCTTT
TRBJ2-3,TRBV4-1,few,.,CASSQVRGATDTQYF,TGCGCCAGCAGCCAAGTACGGGGGGCAACAGATACGCAGTATTTT